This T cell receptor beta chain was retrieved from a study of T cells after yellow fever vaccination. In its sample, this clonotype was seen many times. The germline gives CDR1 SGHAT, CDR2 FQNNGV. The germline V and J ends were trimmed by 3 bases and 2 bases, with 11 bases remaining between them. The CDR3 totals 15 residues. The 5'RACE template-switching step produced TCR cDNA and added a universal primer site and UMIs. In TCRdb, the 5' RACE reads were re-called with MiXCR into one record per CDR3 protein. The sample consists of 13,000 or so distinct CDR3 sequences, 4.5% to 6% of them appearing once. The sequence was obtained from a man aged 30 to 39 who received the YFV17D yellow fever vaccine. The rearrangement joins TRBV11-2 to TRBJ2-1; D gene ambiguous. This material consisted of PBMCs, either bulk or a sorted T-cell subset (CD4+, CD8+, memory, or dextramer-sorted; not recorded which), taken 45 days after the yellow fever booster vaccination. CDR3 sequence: CASSLYHPTYNEQFF. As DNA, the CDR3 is TGTGCCAGCAGCTTGTATCACCCGACCTACAATGAGCAGTTCTTC.